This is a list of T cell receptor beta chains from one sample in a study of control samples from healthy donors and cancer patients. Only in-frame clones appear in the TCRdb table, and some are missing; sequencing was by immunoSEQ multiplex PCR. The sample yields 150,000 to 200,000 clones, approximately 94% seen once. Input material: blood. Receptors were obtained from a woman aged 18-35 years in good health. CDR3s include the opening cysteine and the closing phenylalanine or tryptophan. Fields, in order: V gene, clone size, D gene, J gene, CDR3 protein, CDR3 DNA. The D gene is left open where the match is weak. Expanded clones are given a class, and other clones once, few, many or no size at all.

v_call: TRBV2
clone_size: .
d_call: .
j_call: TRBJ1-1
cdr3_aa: CASSGMGRGSTEAFF
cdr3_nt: TGTGCCAGCAGTGGAATGGGACGCGGGAGCACTGAAGCTTTCTTT

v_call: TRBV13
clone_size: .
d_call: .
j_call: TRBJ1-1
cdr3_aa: CASSFEGTEAFF
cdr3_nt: TGTGCCAGCAGCTTCGAAGGCACTGAAGCTTTCTTT

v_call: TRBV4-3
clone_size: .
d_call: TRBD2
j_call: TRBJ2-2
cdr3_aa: CASSQDLLAGTNTGELFF
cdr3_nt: TGCGCCAGCAGCCAAGATCTACTAGCGGGGACGAACACCGGGGAGCTGTTTTTT

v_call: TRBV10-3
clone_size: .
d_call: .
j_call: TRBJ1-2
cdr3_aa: CATGLLRGVGGYTF
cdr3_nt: TGTGCCACCGGACTACTGAGAGGGGTTGGTGGCTACACCTTC

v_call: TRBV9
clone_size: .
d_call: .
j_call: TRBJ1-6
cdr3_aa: CASSTRGGNNSPLHF
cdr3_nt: TGTGCCAGCAGCACCCGGGGGGGGAATAATTCACCCCTCCACTTT

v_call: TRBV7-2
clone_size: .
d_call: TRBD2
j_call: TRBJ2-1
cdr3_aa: CASSLGEGQQFF
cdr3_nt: TGTGCCAGCAGCTTAGGGGAGGGCCAACAGTTCTTC

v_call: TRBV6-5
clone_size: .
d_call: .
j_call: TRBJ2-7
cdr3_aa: CASSYSFQGLYEQYF
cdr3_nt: TGTGCCAGCAGTTACTCGTTCCAGGGGCTTTACGAGCAGTACTTC

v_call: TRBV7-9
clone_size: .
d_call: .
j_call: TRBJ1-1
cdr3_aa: CASSWLGLNTEAFF
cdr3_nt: TGTGCCAGCAGCTGGCTCGGCTTGAACACTGAAGCTTTCTTT

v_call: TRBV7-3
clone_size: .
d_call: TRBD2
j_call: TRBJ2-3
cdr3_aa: CASSWGLAGAKGTDTQYF
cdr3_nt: TGTGCCAGCAGCTGGGGACTAGCGGGGGCCAAAGGTACAGATACGCAGTATTTT

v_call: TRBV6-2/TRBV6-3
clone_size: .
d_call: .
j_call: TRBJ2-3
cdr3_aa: CASSYSPGLWAGEDTDTQYF
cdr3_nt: TGTGCCAGCAGTTACTCCCCTGGCCTCTGGGCAGGGGAGGACACAGATACGCAGTATTTT

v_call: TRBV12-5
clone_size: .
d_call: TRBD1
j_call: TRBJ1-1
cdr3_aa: CASGPNHRQGMNTEAFF
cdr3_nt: TGTGCTAGTGGTCCCAACCACCGACAGGGGATGAACACTGAAGCTTTCTTT

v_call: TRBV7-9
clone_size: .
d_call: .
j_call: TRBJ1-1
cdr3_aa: CASSSSGGHTEAFF
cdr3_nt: TGTGCCAGCAGCTCCTCCGGGGGCCACACTGAAGCTTTCTTT

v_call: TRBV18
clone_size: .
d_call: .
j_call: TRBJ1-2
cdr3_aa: CASSEENYGYTF
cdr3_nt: TGTGCCAGCTCAGAGGAAAACTATGGCTACACCTTC

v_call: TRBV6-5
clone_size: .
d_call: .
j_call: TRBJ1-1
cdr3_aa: CATGENTEAFF
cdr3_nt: TGTGCAACCGGGGAGAACACTGAAGCTTTCTTT

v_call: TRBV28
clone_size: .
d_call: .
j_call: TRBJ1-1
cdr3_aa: CASSSPRAGATEAFF
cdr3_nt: TGTGCCAGCAGTTCCCCGAGGGCGGGGGCCACTGAAGCTTTCTTT

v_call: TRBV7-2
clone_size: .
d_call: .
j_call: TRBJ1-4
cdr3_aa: CASSFLQPSTNEKLFF
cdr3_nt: TGTGCCAGCAGCTTTTTACAGCCTTCTACTAATGAAAAACTGTTTTTT

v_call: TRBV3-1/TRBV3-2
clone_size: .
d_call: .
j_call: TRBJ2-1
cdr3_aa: CASSPTSSYNEQFF
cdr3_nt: TGTGCCAGCAGTCCTACCAGCTCCTACAATGAGCAGTTCTTC

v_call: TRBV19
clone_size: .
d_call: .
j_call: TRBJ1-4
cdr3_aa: CASSIGTQSTNEKLFF
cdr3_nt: TGTGCCAGTAGTATAGGCACCCAGTCAACTAATGAAAAACTGTTTTTT

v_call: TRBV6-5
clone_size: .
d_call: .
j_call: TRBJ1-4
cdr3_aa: CASSNRVDEKLFF
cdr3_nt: TGTGCCAGCAGTAACAGGGTCGATGAAAAACTGTTTTTT

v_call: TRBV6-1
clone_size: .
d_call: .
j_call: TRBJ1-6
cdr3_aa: CASSEGHRYNSPLHF
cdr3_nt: TGTGCCAGCAGTGAGGGACACCGCTATAATTCACCCCTCCACTTT

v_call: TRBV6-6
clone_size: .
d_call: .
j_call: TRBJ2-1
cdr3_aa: CASSYSGASNNEQFF
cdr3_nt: TGTGCCAGCAGTTACTCAGGGGCTTCAAACAATGAGCAGTTCTTC

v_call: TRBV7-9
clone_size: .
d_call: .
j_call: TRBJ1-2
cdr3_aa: CASSFNDPVRGYTF
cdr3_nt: TGTGCCAGCAGCTTTAATGACCCGGTGCGGGGCTACACCTTC

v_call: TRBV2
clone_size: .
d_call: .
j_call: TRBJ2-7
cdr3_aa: CASSVGAPSTHEQYF
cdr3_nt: TGTGCCAGCAGTGTAGGTGCACCTTCCACCCACGAGCAGTACTTC

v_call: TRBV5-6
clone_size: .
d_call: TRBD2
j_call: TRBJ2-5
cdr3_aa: CASSYGAGSETQYF
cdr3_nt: TGTGCCAGCAGCTATGGAGCGGGATCGGAGACCCAGTACTTC

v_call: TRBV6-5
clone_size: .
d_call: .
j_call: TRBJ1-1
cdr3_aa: CASSTDSGGTEAFF
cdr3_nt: TGTGCCAGCAGTACCGACAGTGGCGGGACTGAAGCTTTCTTT

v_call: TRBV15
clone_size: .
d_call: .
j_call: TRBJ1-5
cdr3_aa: CATSRALGAPNSNQPQHF
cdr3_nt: TGTGCCACCAGCAGAGCCTTAGGGGCCCCTAATAGCAATCAGCCCCAGCATTTT

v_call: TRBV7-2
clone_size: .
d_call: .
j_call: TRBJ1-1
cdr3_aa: CASSLALRANTEAFF
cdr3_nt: TGTGCCAGCAGCTTAGCGCTGCGGGCGAACACTGAAGCTTTCTTT

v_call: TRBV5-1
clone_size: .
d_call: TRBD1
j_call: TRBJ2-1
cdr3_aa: CASTRTGGYNEQFF
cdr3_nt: TGCGCCAGCACGAGGACAGGGGGCTACAATGAGCAGTTCTTC

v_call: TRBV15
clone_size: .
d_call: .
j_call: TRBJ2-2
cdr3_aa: CATSRGEGETIGELFF
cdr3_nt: TGTGCCACCAGCAGAGGTGAGGGAGAGACGATCGGGGAGCTGTTTTTT

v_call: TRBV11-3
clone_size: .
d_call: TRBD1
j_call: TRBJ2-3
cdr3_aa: CASSFRTGTDTQYF
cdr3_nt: TGTGCCAGCAGCTTCCGGACAGGGACAGATACGCAGTATTTT

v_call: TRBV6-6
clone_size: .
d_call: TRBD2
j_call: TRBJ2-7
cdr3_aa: CASSYSKREGFGEQYF
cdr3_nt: TGTGCCAGCAGTTACTCTAAGCGGGAGGGGTTCGGGGAGCAGTACTTC

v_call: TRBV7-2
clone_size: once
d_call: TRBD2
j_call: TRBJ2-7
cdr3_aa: CASSSQAGGSYEQYF
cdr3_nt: TGTGCCAGCAGCTCTCAAGCGGGGGGGTCCTACGAGCAGTACTTC

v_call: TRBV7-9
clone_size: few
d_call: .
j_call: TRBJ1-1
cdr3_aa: CASSLVALNTEAFF
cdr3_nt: TGTGCCAGCAGCTTAGTTGCATTGAACACTGAAGCTTTCTTT

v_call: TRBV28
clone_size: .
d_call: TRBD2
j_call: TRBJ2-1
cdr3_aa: CASSPVSGSSYNEQFF
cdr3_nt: TGTGCCAGCAGTCCCGTTAGCGGGAGCTCCTACAATGAGCAGTTCTTC

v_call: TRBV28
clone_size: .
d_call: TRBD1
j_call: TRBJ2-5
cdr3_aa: CASSFSDRGKETQYF
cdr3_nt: TGTGCCAGCAGTTTCTCGGACAGGGGCAAAGAGACCCAGTACTTC

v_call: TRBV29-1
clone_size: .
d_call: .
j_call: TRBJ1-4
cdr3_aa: CSVSGPGEKLFF
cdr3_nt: TGCAGCGTTTCCGGACCGGGCGAAAAACTGTTTTTT

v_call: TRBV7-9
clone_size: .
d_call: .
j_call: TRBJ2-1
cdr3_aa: CASSPGPPWEQFF
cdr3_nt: TGTGCCAGCAGCCCCGGGCCTCCGTGGGAGCAGTTCTTC

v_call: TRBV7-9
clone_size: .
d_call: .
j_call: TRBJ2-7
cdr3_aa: CASSPSDVYEQYF
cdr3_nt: TGTGCCAGCAGCCCCTCAGACGTCTACGAGCAGTACTTC

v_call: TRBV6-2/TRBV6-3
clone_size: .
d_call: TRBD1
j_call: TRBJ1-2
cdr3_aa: CASSRTRGREYGYTF
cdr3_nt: TGTGCCAGCAGTCGAACCAGGGGGCGCGAGTATGGCTACACCTTC